This is a list of T cell receptor beta chains from one sample in a study of T cell repertoires in cytomegalovirus infection. Each CDR3 protein is one row after TCRdb ran MiXCR on the reads. The table lists 100,000 to 150,000 distinct CDR3 sequences, almost 9% of them singletons. The sequenced material came from PBMCs. These receptors came from a human donor in good health (CMV status not recorded). Some clones in this sample may be carry-over from other donors' samples. CDR3s include the opening cysteine and the closing phenylalanine or tryptophan. A D gene is named only where the DNA matches it firmly. Not all rows give a size; the values are once, few, many and, for expanded clones, a class.

j_call clone_size v_call d_call cdr3_aa cdr3_nt
TRBJ2-1 . TRBV28 TRBD2 CASSLLGLAGGNEQFF TGTGCCAGCAGTTTATTAGGACTAGCGGGAGGTAATGAGCAGTTCTTC
TRBJ2-7 few TRBV5-5 . CASIAQGSSEQYF TGTGCCAGCATCGCACAGGGATCCTCCGAGCAGTACTTC
TRBJ1-5 . TRBV19 . CASSIGTDNQPQHF TGTGCCAGTAGTATTGGGACGGACAATCAGCCCCAGCATTTT
TRBJ1-6 . TRBV6-5 . CASSRQKNSPLHF TGTGCCAGCAGTCGACAGAAAAATTCACCCCTCCACTTT
TRBJ2-7 many TRBV2 TRBD1 CASSPPGQGVNEQYF TGTGCCAGCAGTCCCCCGGGACAGGGGGTCAACGAGCAGTACTTC
TRBJ2-5 many TRBV5-5 TRBD2 CASSPSSGGARETQYF TGTGCCAGCAGCCCATCTAGCGGGGGGGCCCGAGAGACCCAGTACTTC
TRBJ2-3 many TRBV5-1 TRBD2 CASSLSGAAGGQDTQYF TGCGCCAGCAGCTTGAGCGGGGCAGCGGGGGGGCAAGATACGCAGTATTTT
TRBJ1-5 many TRBV19 . CASSVKQGNQPQHF TGTGCCAGTAGTGTAAAACAAGGGAATCAGCCCCAGCATTTT
TRBJ1-5 many TRBV7-2 TRBD1 CASSLSLGQGDQPQHF TGTGCCAGCAGCTTAAGTTTGGGACAGGGGGATCAGCCCCAGCATTTT
TRBJ2-3 many TRBV6-5 . CASSNEAGYTDTQYF TGTGCCAGCAGCAACGAGGCGGGATACACAGATACGCAGTATTTT
TRBJ1-1 many TRBV28 . CASSLRGSQNTEAFF TGTGCCAGCAGTTTAAGGGGTTCTCAGAACACTGAAGCTTTCTTT
TRBJ1-1 many TRBV7-2 . CASSLDLAEAFF TGTGCCAGCAGCTTAGATTTGGCAGAAGCTTTCTTT
TRBJ1-1 . TRBV28 . CARSSGGGPGEAFF TGTGCCAGGAGCAGCGGCGGTGGGCCGGGGGAGGCTTTCTTT
TRBJ2-5 many TRBV7-8 TRBD2 CASSLDETSGEETQYF TGTGCCAGCAGCTTAGATGAGACTAGCGGGGAAGAGACCCAGTACTTC
TRBJ2-1 many TRBV28 . CASSLTQLGEQFF TGTGCCAGCAGTTTAACACAACTGGGTGAGCAGTTCTTC
TRBJ1-2 many TRBV7-2 . CASSLERAGGYTF TGTGCCAGCAGTTTGGAGAGAGCGGGTGGCTACACCTTC
TRBJ2-5 many TRBV19 . CASSSPRDGSQETQYF TGTGCCAGTAGTTCCCCCCGTGACGGATCTCAAGAGACCCAGTACTTC
TRBJ2-1 few TRBV3-1 TRBD2 CASSLLGGSAYNEQFF TGTGCCAGCAGCTTGTTGGGCGGGAGCGCCTACAATGAGCAGTTCTTC
TRBJ2-5 many TRBV7-9 . CASSLLSNRDQETQYF TGTGCCAGCAGCTTACTTAGCAATAGGGACCAAGAGACCCAGTACTTC
TRBJ2-6 many TRBV2 TRBD1 CASRHPGTVSFISGANVLTF TGTGCCAGCAGACACCCCGGGACAGTCAGCTTTATTTCTGGGGCCAACGTCCTGACTTTC
TRBJ2-5 many TRBV18 . CASSPEETQYF TGTGCCAGCTCACCCGAAGAGACCCAGTACTTC
TRBJ1-5 . TRBV2 . CASHRDPNQPQHF TGTGCCAGCCACAGGGACCCCAATCAGCCCCAGCATTTT
TRBJ1-1 . TRBV29-1 . CSVESGLNTEAFF TGCAGCGTTGAATCTGGATTGAACACTGAAGCTTTCTTT
TRBJ1-4 many TRBV7-2 TRBD1 CASSPGAGGEKLFF TGTGCCAGCAGCCCAGGAGCAGGGGGTGAAAAACTGTTTTTT
TRBJ1-1 few TRBV20-1 . CSARDPGGMNTEAFF TGCAGTGCTAGAGATCCTGGGGGTATGAACACTGAAGCTTTCTTT
TRBJ1-1 many TRBV19 . CASSAGAVNTEAFF TGTGCCAGTAGTGCGGGAGCTGTGAACACTGAAGCTTTCTTT
TRBJ2-2 . TRBV6-1 . CASSEVNVGTGELFF TGTGCCAGCAGTGAAGTCAACGTTGGGACCGGGGAGCTGTTTTTT
TRBJ1-5 many TRBV6-1 . CASSLLDNQPQHF TGTGCCAGCAGCCTACTAGACAATCAGCCCCAGCATTTT
TRBJ1-1 . TRBV20-1 . CSAREGEAFF TGCAGTGCTAGAGAGGGTGAAGCTTTCTTT
TRBJ2-5 few TRBV27 TRBD2 CASSLYWLADLQETQYF TGTGCCAGCAGTTTATATTGGCTAGCGGACCTGCAAGAGACCCAGTACTTC
TRBJ2-1 many TRBV2 TRBD2 CASSEGTRLWEQFF TGTGCCAGCAGTGAGGGGACTAGGCTCTGGGAGCAGTTCTTC
TRBJ2-7 many TRBV28 . CASNEGGNYEQYF TGTGCCAGCAACGAGGGTGGGAACTACGAGCAGTACTTC
TRBJ2-4 many TRBV7-8 . CASSGTNIQYF TGTGCCAGCAGCGGCACTAACATTCAGTACTTC
TRBJ2-3 many TRBV7-9 . CASSLAAQRDTQYF TGTGCCAGCAGCTTAGCGGCACAGAGAGATACGCAGTATTTT
TRBJ2-5 . TRBV29-1 . CSVGPGRETQYF TGCAGCGTCGGACCGGGACGGGAGACCCAGTACTTC
TRBJ2-3 few TRBV20-1 TRBD1 CSVPGQGITDTQYF TGCAGTGTTCCGGGACAGGGCATCACAGATACGCAGTATTTT
TRBJ2-6 many TRBV12-3/TRBV12-4 TRBD1 CASRPQTGTGFGANVLTF TGTGCCAGCAGACCACAAACCGGGACAGGGTTTGGGGCCAACGTCCTGACTTTC
TRBJ2-7 few TRBV28 . CASRDPGVREQYF TGTGCCAGCAGAGACCCCGGGGTGCGCGAGCAGTACTTC
TRBJ2-3 many TRBV6-4 . CASSRSTGTDTQYF TGTGCCAGCAGCCGGTCGACGGGCACAGATACGCAGTATTTT
TRBJ1-2 many TRBV7-8 . CASSLDEFPNYGYTF TGTGCCAGCAGCTTAGACGAATTCCCTAACTATGGCTACACCTTC
TRBJ1-1 few TRBV29-1 TRBD1 CSGEGQGRAFF TGCAGCGGAGAAGGACAGGGGCGAGCTTTCTTT
TRBJ2-3 many TRBV7-2 . CASSYRGGANTDTQYF TGTGCCAGCAGCTACCGAGGCGGGGCTAACACAGATACGCAGTATTTT
TRBJ2-1 many TRBV4-2 TRBD2 CASSQRFGGDSYNEQFF TGTGCCAGCAGCCAACGCTTCGGGGGGGACTCCTACAATGAGCAGTTCTTC
TRBJ1-1 many TRBV14 . CASSHSLRTANTEAFF TGTGCCAGCAGCCATTCGTTAAGGACAGCGAACACTGAAGCTTTCTTT
TRBJ1-2 . TRBV12-3/TRBV12-4 . CASSPGEEFWEGYTF TGTGCCAGCAGCCCAGGGGAAGAGTTTTGGGAGGGCTACACCTTC
TRBJ1-2 many TRBV7-2 . CASSPTVYGYTF TGTGCCAGCAGCCCCACAGTCTATGGCTACACCTTC
TRBJ1-5 . TRBV28 TRBD1 CASSRTGEGHQPQHF TGTGCCAGCAGCAGGACAGGGGAGGGTCATCAGCCCCAGCATTTT
TRBJ2-1 many TRBV20-1 TRBD2 CSARGTSGGGNEQFF TGCAGTGCTAGAGGGACTAGCGGGGGGGGCAATGAGCAGTTCTTC
TRBJ2-2 many TRBV28 . CASSSRSPGELFF TGTGCCAGCAGCTCCCGAAGTCCCGGGGAGCTGTTTTTT
TRBJ2-7 . TRBV19 TRBD1 CASRGQGAYEQYF TGTGCCAGTAGAGGGCAGGGGGCCTACGAGCAGTACTTC
TRBJ2-1 few TRBV20-1 . CSADIGQGIHNEQFF TGCAGTGCGGATATAGGGCAGGGTATCCACAATGAGCAGTTCTTC
TRBJ2-5 . TRBV20-1 . CSANAPGPGGLETQYF TGCAGTGCGAACGCTCCGGGCCCCGGGGGTCTGGAGACCCAGTACTTC
TRBJ1-2 many TRBV5-1 . CASSPGISLSNYGYTF TGCGCCAGCAGCCCTGGGATTTCCCTATCTAACTATGGCTACACCTTC
TRBJ2-2 many TRBV7-6 TRBD2 CASSLGLAGDTGELFF TGTGCCAGCAGCTTAGGCCTAGCGGGGGACACCGGGGAGCTGTTTTTT
TRBJ2-5 . TRBV20-1 . CSARDQAAVGRAQYF TGCAGTGCTAGAGATCAGGCCGCTGTGGGAAGGGCCCAGTACTTC